What follows is one TCR beta chain and its context. The antigen remains undetermined. V dropped 5 bases and J dropped 4 bases, with 12 bases sitting between them. CDR1 is DFQATT and CDR2 is SNEGSKA in the germline V gene (reference sequence). The CDR3 spans 13 residues. Isolation yielded PBMCs, at least 6.5 million per sample, in every case. With each sample, at least 6 micrograms of total RNA were extracted. The data derive from a study of blood T cells in healthy people across ages. Findings and caveats of the study: With naive T cell percentage, TCR beta diversity showed a strong correlation.

Using a J-beta primer mix together with a sample-barcoded 5' primer, a second PCR was run for 7 to 11 cycles. MiXCR was run by TCRdb on the 5' RACE reads, yielding one entry per CDR3 protein. This sample has 650,000 to 700,000 distinct CDR3 sequences, with roughly half found just once. The receptor was isolated from a woman aged 80 or over in good health. V usage is TRBV20-1 and J usage is TRBJ2-1; the D is unclear. The sample was blood. As DNA, the CDR3 is TGCAGTGCTCAACAGTCAGGATACAATGAGCAGTTCTTC. Protein sequence: CSAQQSGYNEQFF.